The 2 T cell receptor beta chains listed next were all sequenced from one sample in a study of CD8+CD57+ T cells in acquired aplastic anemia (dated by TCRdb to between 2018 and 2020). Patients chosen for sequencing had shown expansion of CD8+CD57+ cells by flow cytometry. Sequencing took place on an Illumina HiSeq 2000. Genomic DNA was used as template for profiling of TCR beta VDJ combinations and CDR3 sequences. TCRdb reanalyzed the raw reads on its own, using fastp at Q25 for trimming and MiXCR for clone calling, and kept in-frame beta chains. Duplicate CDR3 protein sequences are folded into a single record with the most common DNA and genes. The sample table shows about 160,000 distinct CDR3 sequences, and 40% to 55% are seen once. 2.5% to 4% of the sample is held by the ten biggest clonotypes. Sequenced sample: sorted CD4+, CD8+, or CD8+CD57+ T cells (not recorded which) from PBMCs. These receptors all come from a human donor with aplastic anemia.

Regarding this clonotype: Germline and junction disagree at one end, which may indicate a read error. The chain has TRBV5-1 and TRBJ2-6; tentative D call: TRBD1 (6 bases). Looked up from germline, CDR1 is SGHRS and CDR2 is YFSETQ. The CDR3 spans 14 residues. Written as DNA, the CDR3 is TGCGCCAGCAGCTTGGCCGCAGGGGCCGACGTCCTGACTTTC. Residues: CASSLAAGADVLTF.

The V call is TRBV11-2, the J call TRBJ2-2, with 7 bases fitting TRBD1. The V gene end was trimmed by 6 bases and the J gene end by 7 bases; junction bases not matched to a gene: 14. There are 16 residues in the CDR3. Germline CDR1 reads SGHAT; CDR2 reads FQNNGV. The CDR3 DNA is TGTGCCAGCAGGACTAACCCGACAGGGTTTAGCGGGGAGCTGTTTTTT. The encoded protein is CASRTNPTGFSGELFF. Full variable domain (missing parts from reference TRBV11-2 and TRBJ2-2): EAGVAQSPRYKIIEKRQSVAFWCNPISGHATLYWYQQILGQGPKLLIQFQNNGVVDDSQLPKDRFSAERLKGVDSTLKIQPAKLEDSAVYLCASRTNPTGFSGELFFGEGSRLTVL.